Following are 21 T cell receptor beta chains from one sample sequenced in a study of CD8 T cells in ankylosing spondylitis. Whole-study results and caveats: A motif of 7 or 8 highly homologous TCR beta variants was seen as apparently characteristic of ankylosing spondylitis blood.

These receptors are not linked to any known antigen. TCRdb reprocessed the 5' RACE reads via MiXCR and lists one record per CDR3 protein. The sample lists 700,000 to 1,000,000 distinct CDR3 sequences; 12% were seen once. The specimen was blood, either unsorted or a sorted T cell fraction (not recorded which). The receptors were sampled from a male donor with ankylosing spondylitis.

The chain links TRBV7-9 to TRBJ2-7, with D possibly being TRBD1 (5 bases). The CDR3 is made up of 16 amino acids. Germline V CDR1 and CDR2: SEHNR, FQNEAQ (reference sequence). The germline V and J ends were trimmed by 5 bases and 7 bases, with 24 bases remaining between them. Here the CDR3 reads CASSTTRGSESWEQYF. DNA of the CDR3: TGTGCCAGCAGCACCACAAGGGGCTCGGAGTCTTGGGAGCAGTACTTC.

This clonotype was seen only a few times. V is TRBV15 and J is TRBJ2-2; TRBD2 is a possible D gene (5 bases). Germline CDR1 reads LNHNV; CDR2 reads YYDKDF (reference sequence). The CDR3 sequence is 14 residues long. V dropped 0 bases and J dropped 11 bases, with 13 bases sitting between them. The DNA of the CDR3 is TGTGCCACCAGCAGAGATCTTAACGGAGGAGAGCTGTTTTTT. It encodes CATSRDLNGGELFF.

This chain joins TRBV20-1 and TRBJ2-1; D may be TRBD1 or TRBD2 (6 bases each). V dropped 0 bases and J dropped 7 bases, with 16 bases sitting between them. The CDR3 totals 15 residues. Per the germline V gene, CDR1 is DFQATT and CDR2 is SNEGSKA (reference sequence). The CDR3 DNA reads as TGCAGTGCTAGAGATATTGGAACAGGGAGGAATGAGCAGTTCTTC. It translates to CSARDIGTGRNEQFF.

This clonotype was found many times. The chain has TRBV20-1 and TRBJ2-7; 12 positions match TRBD1. Germline CDR1 reads DFQATT; CDR2 reads SNEGSKA (reference sequence). This CDR3 is built from 15 residues. V dropped 5 bases and J dropped 4; count of bases not matched to a gene: 9. CDR3 sequence reads: CSAVARDRGLYEQYF. The CDR3, as DNA: TGCAGTGCTGTAGCCCGGGACAGGGGGCTTTACGAGCAGTACTTC.

The sample holds many counts of this clonotype. The rearrangement joins TRBV6-1 to TRBJ1-6; the D is unclear. V was trimmed by 9 bases and J by 5 bases, leaving 17 bases between them. The germline gives CDR1 MNHNS, CDR2 SASEGT. CDR3 length equals 15 residues. CDR3 sequence (DNA): TGTGCCAGTCAGATGTGGGAAAGCAATAATTCACCCCTCCACTTT. This gives the protein CASQMWESNNSPLHF.

This clonotype was counted many times. One end of the junction varies from germline; a read error may be responsible. The V gene is TRBV7-7, the J gene TRBJ2-7; either TRBD1 or TRBD2 may supply D (5 bases each). Per germline, CDR1 SSHAT and CDR2 FNYEAQ (reference sequence). The CDR3 is 13 amino acids. CDR3 amino acids: CASSLDGGSEQYF. DNA for the CDR3: TGTGCTAGCAGCTTAGATGGGGGTTCCGAGCAGTACTTC.

Many counts were recorded for this clonotype. The V gene is TRBV5-5, the J gene TRBJ2-7; 7 bases are shared with TRBD2. This CDR3 comprises 15 residues. V was pared by 5 bases and J by 1 base, with 9 bases of the junction left unmatched. Germline assignment: CDR1 SGHKS and CDR2 YYEKEE (reference sequence). The CDR3 region has the DNA TGTGCCAGCAGTTTCGCTAGCGGATTGTCCTACGAGCAGTACTTC. Its protein product is CASSFASGLSYEQYF.

This sequence joins TRBV5-6 and TRBJ1-2; D is ambiguous. This CDR3 spans 15 amino acids. Between the trimmed V and J ends, which lost 4 bases and 3 bases, there was a span of 16 bases. Germline CDR1 reads SGHDT; CDR2 reads YYEEEE. CDR3: CASSPATLVDYGYTF. The CDR3 DNA reads TGTGCCAGCAGCCCGGCCACACTGGTCGACTATGGCTACACCTTC.

The V gene is TRBV7-2, the J gene TRBJ1-2; 9 bases match TRBD1. V gave up 5 bases and J gave up 7 bases; unmatched junction bases: 5. Germline V gene sequence: CDR1 SGHTA, CDR2 FQGNSA. The CDR3 covers 13 residues. The DNA of the CDR3 is TGTGCCAGCAGCCTACAGGGGGCAAGTGGCTACACCTTC. It is translated as CASSLQGASGYTF. The full variable domain, with the rest looked up from reference TRBV7-2 and TRBJ1-2, is GAGVSQSPSNKVTEKGKDVELRCDPISGHTALYWYRQSLGQGLEFLIYFQGNSAPDKSGLPSDRFSAERTGGSVSTLTIQRTQQEDSAVYLCASSLQGASGYTFGSGTRLTVV.

This clonotype has more than one count but fewer than ten. The chain uses TRBV10-3 and TRBJ2-3; no clear D gene. The CDR3 contains 13 residues. Germline CDR1 ENHRY, CDR2 SYGVKD. Trimming left V 4 bases short and J 6 bases short, with 11 bases between. DNA for the CDR3: TGTGCCATCAGTGCGACCGGAGCGGATACGCAGTATTTT. The encoded protein is CAISATGADTQYF.

This chain uses TRBV5-1 with TRBJ1-5, with 8 positions matching TRBD1. This CDR3 comprises 15 residues. Germline V gene data show CDR1 as SGHRS and CDR2 as YFSETQ. V was clipped by 0 bases and J by 6 bases; unmatched bases: 5. The DNA for the CDR3 is TGCGCCAGCAGCTTGGATTGGACAGGGAGTCAGCCCCAGCATTTT. It yields the protein CASSLDWTGSQPQHF.

The V call is TRBV20-1, the J call TRBJ1-1, with 10 bases matching TRBD1. The V gene end was trimmed by 3 bases and the J gene end by 5 bases; junction bases not matched to a gene: 3. CDR3 length equals 13 residues. From germline, CDR1 is DFQATT and CDR2 SNEGSKA (reference sequence). CDR3 residues: CSARTGGLTEAFF. CDR3 bases: TGCAGTGCTAGGACAGGGGGCCTGACTGAAGCTTTCTTT.

The sample holds a few counts of this clonotype. The chain couples TRBV4-3 to TRBJ2-5; D gene unclear. Germline CDR1 and CDR2: LGHNA and YSLEER. The CDR3 covers 13 residues. V lost 3 bases to trimming and J lost 7 bases, with 12 bases between them. CDR3 amino acids: CASSHSIRGTQYF. CDR3 coding DNA: TGCGCCAGCAGCCATTCCATTCGCGGGACCCAGTACTTC.

The sample holds a few counts of this clonotype. The chain employs TRBV20-1 and TRBJ1-4; D may be TRBD1 (6 bases). CDR1 is DFQATT and CDR2 is SNEGSKA in the germline V gene (reference sequence). Trimming pared 3 bases from V and 8 bases from J, leaving 13 bases between. This CDR3 is built from 13 residues. This CDR3 is CSARDSQEEKLFF. CDR3 DNA: TGCAGTGCTAGGGACAGCCAGGAGGAAAAACTGTTTTTT.

There are a few counts of this clonotype. The chain combines TRBV6-1 with TRBJ2-1; the match to TRBD2 covers 7 bases. CDR1 and CDR2 (germline): MNHNS, SASEGT. V shed 6 bases and J 1 base; nucleotides not matched to a gene: 9. There are 16 residues in the CDR3. The CDR3 spells CASSAPGLTSYNEQFF. The CDR3 region has the DNA TGTGCCAGCAGCGCCCCGGGACTAACGTCCTACAATGAGCAGTTCTTC.

This clonotype showed up just a few times. The chain couples TRBV25-1 to TRBJ2-1; D is possibly TRBD2 (6 bases). The CDR3 contains 12 residues. V shed 6 bases and J shed 4 bases, with 7 bases lying between them. Germline values: CDR1 MGHDK, CDR2 SYGVNS. The CDR3 is CASRGRYNEQFF. The CDR3 nucleotides read TGTGCCAGCAGAGGGAGGTACAATGAGCAGTTCTTC.

The chain is built from TRBV12-3 or TRBV12-4 and TRBJ2-3; a possible D gene is TRBD1 (6 bases). Trimming took 6 bases from V and 2 from J, leaving 15 bases between them. The CDR3 sequence is 15 residues long. CDR3 in DNA: TGTGCCAGCAGCCCTAGTGGACAGTACACAGATACGCAGTATTTT. Amino acid sequence: CASSPSGQYTDTQYF.

The CDR3 DNA reads TGTGCCAGTTCACCGGGACGGATCACCGGGGAGCTGTTTTTT. It codes for CASSPGRITGELFF. V and J are TRBV6-4 and TRBJ2-2, with D perhaps assigned TRBD1 or TRBD2 (5 bases each). The CDR3 contains 14 residues. The ends were cut back, 9 bases at V and 4 bases at J, with 15 bases in the middle. Germline CDR1 and CDR2: MRHNA and SNTAGT.

In its sample, this clonotype was seen once. A junction boundary mismatches the germline segment, possibly from a read error. The V and J genes are TRBV20-1 and TRBJ2-3; TRBD2 aligns across 11 bases. Germline assignment: CDR1 DFQATT and CDR2 SNEGSKA (reference sequence). CDR3 size: 17 residues. The CDR3 DNA sequence: TGCTGTGCTATGACTAGCGGGGACGCTGTGCACACAGATACGCAGTATTTT. It yields the protein CCAMTSGDAVHTDTQYF.

The rearrangement links TRBV10-3 to TRBJ1-1, with no clear D. The V gene lost 5 bases and the J gene lost 0 bases, with 7 bases spanning the gap. This CDR3 spans 13 amino acids. The V gene's germline CDR1 is ENHRY and CDR2 SYGVKD. CDR3 DNA sequence: TGTGCCATCAGTCGGATCATGAACACTGAAGCTTTCTTT. It yields the protein CAISRIMNTEAFF.

This clonotype was seen only a few times. This chain links TRBV11-2 with TRBJ2-3; D may be TRBD2 (5 bases). Trimming shortened V by 5 bases and J by 6 bases, and 21 bases separated the two germline ends. The CDR3 sequence is 16 residues long. The germline gives CDR1 SGHAT, CDR2 FQNNGV. In nucleotides, the CDR3 is TGTGCCAGCAGCCCACGCCCGGTGGGAGCCTCGGATACGCAGTATTTT. Residues: CASSPRPVGASDTQYF.